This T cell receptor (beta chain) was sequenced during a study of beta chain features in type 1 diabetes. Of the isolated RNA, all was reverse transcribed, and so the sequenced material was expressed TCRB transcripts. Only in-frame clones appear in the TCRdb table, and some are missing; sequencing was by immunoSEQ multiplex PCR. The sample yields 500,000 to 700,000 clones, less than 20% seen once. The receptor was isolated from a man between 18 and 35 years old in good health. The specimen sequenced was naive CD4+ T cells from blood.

The CDR3 loop is CASSTGTGGNTEAFF. CDR3 nucleotides: TGTGCCAGTAGTACCGGGACAGGGGGGAACACTGAAGCTTTCTTT. The chain couples TRBV19 to TRBJ1-1; 11 nucleotides match TRBD1. The CDR3 has 15 amino acids. V trimming: 4 bases; J trimming: 1 base; junction bases outside the gene matches: 2. Germline CDR1 is LNHDA and CDR2 is SQIVND (reference sequence). The variable domain in full, completed from reference TRBV19 and TRBJ1-1, reads DGGITQSPKYLFRKEGQNVTLSCEQNLNHDAMYWYRQDPGQGLRLIYYSQIVNDFQKGDIAEGYSVSREKKESFPLTVTSAQKNPTAFYLCASSTGTGGNTEAFFGQGTRLTVV.